The next 10 T cell receptor beta chains were all read from a single sample in a study of T cell responses to AZD1222 COVID-19 vaccine. Sequenced by immunoSEQ multiplex PCR; TCRdb stores in-frame clones only, minus some. Of 100,000 to 130,000 clones listed, around 83% were seen once; the top ten hold less than 3.5%. Sequenced here: peripheral blood, sampled on day 0 of AZD1222 vaccination. Every receptor here comes from an adult in good health.

The CDR3 bases are TGCGCCAGCAGCCAAGATAGAGGCAAGGGGACTGAAAAACTGTTTTTT. Protein sequence: CASSQDRGKGTEKLFF. The chain joins TRBV4-1 to TRBJ1-4; TRBD1 might be the D (5 bases). Germline V gene lookup returns CDR1 MGHRA and CDR2 YSYEKL. This CDR3 is 16 amino acids long. Deletions cut 0 bases from V and 7 bases from J, with 15 bases between.

The V call is TRBV28, the J call TRBJ2-7; 7 bases are shared with TRBD1. CDR3 length equals 14 residues. Germline V gene data show CDR1 as MDHEN and CDR2 as SYDVKM. J gave up 3 bases and V 8 bases, and 10 bases lay outside the gene matches. CDR3 residues: CASEPGTDNYEQYF. The CDR3 DNA reads as TGTGCCAGCGAGCCCGGGACAGACAACTACGAGCAGTACTTC.

In this sample, this clone turned up once. The chain joins TRBV4-3 to TRBJ1-1; weak D call: TRBD1 (6 bases). The CDR3 is 18 residues long. V lost 4 bases to trimming and J lost 4 bases, with 25 bases between them. Germline loops: CDR1 LGHNA, CDR2 YSLEER. CDR3 sequence reads: CASSPHRLGGGSGTEAFF. The CDR3 DNA sequence: TGCGCCAGCAGCCCGCACCGGTTAGGCGGGGGCTCGGGCACTGAAGCTTTCTTT.

The rearrangement joins TRBV15 to TRBJ2-1; tentative D call: TRBD2 (6 bases). The CDR3 covers 15 residues. V was trimmed by 8 bases and J by 3 bases, leaving 17 bases between them. Looked up from germline, CDR1 is LNHNV and CDR2 is YYDKDF (reference sequence). In nucleotides, the CDR3 is TGTGCCACCCCACTCCGGGACTTTTTCTACAATGAGCAGTTCTTC. Translated, it gives CATPLRDFFYNEQFF.

The CDR3 loop is CASSIGTATGELFF. CDR3 in DNA: TGCGCCAGCAGCATAGGGACAGCCACCGGGGAGCTGTTTTTT. This sequence joins TRBV5-1 and TRBJ2-2; 7 positions match TRBD1. The germline V gene encodes CDR1 SGHRS and CDR2 YFSETQ. V shed 4 bases, J shed 4 bases, and the junction held 4 bases outside the gene matches. The CDR3 sequence is 14 residues long.

The chain joins TRBV29-1 to TRBJ2-2, with D unclear. V shed 5 bases and J shed 3 bases, with 4 bases lying between them. From germline, CDR1 is SQVTM and CDR2 ANQGSEA. This CDR3 region has 11 residues. The CDR3, as DNA: TGCAGCGTTCGGGACACCGGGGAGCTGTTTTTT. It yields the protein CSVRDTGELFF.

The rearrangement links TRBV30 to TRBJ1-5, with D hard to call. The CDR3 has 12 residues. Per germline, CDR1 GTSNPN and CDR2 SVGIG (reference sequence). V was pared by 0 bases and J by 7 bases, with 7 bases between. CDR3 sequence: CAWSVPPQPQHF. CDR3 bases: TGTGCCTGGAGTGTCCCGCCCCAGCCCCAGCATTTT.

This sequence joins TRBV6-4 and TRBJ1-2, with 9 bases matching TRBD1. The germline CDR1 and CDR2 sequences are MRHNA and SNTAGT. The trim removed 5 bases at V and 1 base at J, leaving 2 bases unmatched. This CDR3 is 14 amino acids long. The CDR3 protein is CASSRDRDNYGYTF. DNA for the CDR3: TGTGCCAGCAGTCGGGACAGGGATAACTATGGCTACACCTTC.

The chain employs TRBV5-1 and TRBJ1-5; tentative D call: TRBD1 (5 bases). The CDR3 is 13 amino acids. Germline CDR1 is SGHRS and CDR2 is YFSETQ. Trimming removed 4 bases at V and 5 bases at J, with 10 bases between. The CDR3 DNA is TGCGCCAGCAGCCTCGGGGACGATCAGCCCCAGCATTTT. Encoded protein: CASSLGDDQPQHF.

This clone came up a few times. The J gene is TRBJ1-1, the V gene TRBV28; D is ambiguous. This CDR3 comprises 13 residues. V was cut by 4 bases and J by 0 bases, with 6 bases left in between. Germline values: CDR1 MDHEN, CDR2 SYDVKM. CDR3 coding DNA: TGTGCCAGCAGTTCCTATATGAACACTGAAGCTTTCTTT. It encodes CASSSYMNTEAFF.